What follows describes a single TCR beta chain. Assay used: immunoSEQ multiplex PCR; TCRdb lists only in-frame clones, some missing. The sample consists of about 100,000 clones, about 87% of them appearing once. This specimen belongs to a study of T cell responses to AZD1222 COVID-19 vaccine. Overall study: Samples with a second dose at about 4 or about 12 weeks were pooled together.

This CDR3 comprises 12 residues. V dropped 7 bases and J dropped 1 base, with 7 bases sitting between them. CDR1 is LNHDA and CDR2 is SQIVND in the germline V gene (reference sequence). The receptor was isolated from an adult in good health. The chain carries TRBV19 and TRBJ1-1; D not resolved. The material was peripheral blood, obtained on day 0 of AZD1222 vaccination. The CDR3 loop is CASKAGNTEAFF. The CDR3 DNA is TGTGCCAGTAAGGCGGGGAACACTGAAGCTTTCTTT.